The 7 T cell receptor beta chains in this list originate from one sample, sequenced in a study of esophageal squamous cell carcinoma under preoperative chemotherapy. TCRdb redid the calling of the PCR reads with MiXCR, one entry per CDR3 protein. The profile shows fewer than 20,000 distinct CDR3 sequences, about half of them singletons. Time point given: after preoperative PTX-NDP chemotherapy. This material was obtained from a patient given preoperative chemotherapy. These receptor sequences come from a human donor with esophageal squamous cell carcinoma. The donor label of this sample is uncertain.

The CDR3 spells CASRRPGLADSTDTQYF. CDR3 sequence (DNA): TGTGCCAGCAGACGACCGGGACTAGCGGATAGCACAGATACGCAGTATTTT. This chain uses TRBV12-3 or TRBV12-4 with TRBJ2-3; 11 positions match TRBD2. The CDR3 totals 17 residues. After removal of 6 bases from V and 0 bases from J, the junction contained 8 bases not matched to a gene.

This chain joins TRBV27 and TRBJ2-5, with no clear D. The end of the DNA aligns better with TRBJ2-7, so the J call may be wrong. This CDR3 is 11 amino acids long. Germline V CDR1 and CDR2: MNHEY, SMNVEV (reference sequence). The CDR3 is CASSYSYEQYF. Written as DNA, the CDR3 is TGTGCCAGCAGTTACAGCTACGAGCAGTACTTC.

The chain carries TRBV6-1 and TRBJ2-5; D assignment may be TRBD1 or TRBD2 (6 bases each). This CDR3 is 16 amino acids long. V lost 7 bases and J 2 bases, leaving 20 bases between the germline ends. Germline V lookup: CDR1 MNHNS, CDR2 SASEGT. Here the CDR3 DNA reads TGTGCCAGCACCGCTGGGTGGTTAGGGGGGCAAGAGACCCAGTACTTC. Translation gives CASTAGWLGGQETQYF.

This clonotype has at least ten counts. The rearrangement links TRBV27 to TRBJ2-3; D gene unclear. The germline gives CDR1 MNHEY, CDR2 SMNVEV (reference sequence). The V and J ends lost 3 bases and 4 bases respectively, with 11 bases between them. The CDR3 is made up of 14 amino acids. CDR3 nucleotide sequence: TGTGCCAGCAGTTTTAGTGCTGTCGCAGATACGCAGTATTTT. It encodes CASSFSAVADTQYF.

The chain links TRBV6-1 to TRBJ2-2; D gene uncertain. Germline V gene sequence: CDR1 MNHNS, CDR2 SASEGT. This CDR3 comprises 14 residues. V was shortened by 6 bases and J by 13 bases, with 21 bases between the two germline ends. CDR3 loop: CASSLAVNTETLFF. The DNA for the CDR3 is TGTGCCAGCAGCCTGGCAGTGAACACCGAGACGCTGTTTTTT.

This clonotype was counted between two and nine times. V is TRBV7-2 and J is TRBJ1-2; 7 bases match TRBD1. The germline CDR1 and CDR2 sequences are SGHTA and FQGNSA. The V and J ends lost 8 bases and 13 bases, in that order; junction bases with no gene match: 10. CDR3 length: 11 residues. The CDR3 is CASGTLTGSTF. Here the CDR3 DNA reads TGTGCCAGCGGAACCTTGACAGGGTCCACCTTC.

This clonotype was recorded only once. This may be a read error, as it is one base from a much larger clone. In DNA, the CDR3 is TGTGCCAGCAGCCCCCTACTAGCGGGGGCAGGGAATGAGCAGTACTTC. This encodes CASSPLLAGAGNEQYF. The V and J genes are TRBV7-8 and TRBJ2-5; 11 bases are a match to TRBD2. Germline V gene sequence: CDR1 SGHVS, CDR2 FQNEAQ. With 5 bases clipped from V and 11 bases from J, the junction kept 16 bases outside the gene matches. The CDR3 is made up of 16 amino acids.